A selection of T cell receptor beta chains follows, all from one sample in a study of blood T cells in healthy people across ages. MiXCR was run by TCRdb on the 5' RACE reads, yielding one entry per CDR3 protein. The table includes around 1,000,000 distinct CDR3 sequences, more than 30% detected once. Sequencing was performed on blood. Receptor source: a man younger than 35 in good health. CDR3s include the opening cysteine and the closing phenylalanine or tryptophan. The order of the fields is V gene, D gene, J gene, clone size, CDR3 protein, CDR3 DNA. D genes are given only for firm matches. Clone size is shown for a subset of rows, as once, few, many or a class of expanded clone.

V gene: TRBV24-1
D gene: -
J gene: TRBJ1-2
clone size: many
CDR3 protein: CATSANNYGYTF
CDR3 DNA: TGTGCCACCAGTGCGAATAACTATGGCTACACCTTC

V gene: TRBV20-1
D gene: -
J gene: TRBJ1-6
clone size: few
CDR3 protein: CSARLGGSSPLHF
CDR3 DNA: TGCAGTGCTAGATTGGGGGGAAGCTCACCCCTCCACTTT

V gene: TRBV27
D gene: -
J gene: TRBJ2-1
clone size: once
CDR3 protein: CASRLMGNEQFF
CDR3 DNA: TGTGCCAGCAGGTTAATGGGCAATGAGCAGTTCTTC

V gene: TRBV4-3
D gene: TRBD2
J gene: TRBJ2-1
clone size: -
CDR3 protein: CASSQGTSGSNEQFF
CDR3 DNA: TGCGCCAGCAGCCAAGGGACTAGCGGCAGTAATGAGCAGTTCTTC

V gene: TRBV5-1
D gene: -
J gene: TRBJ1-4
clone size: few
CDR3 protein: CASSPGLTATNEKLFF
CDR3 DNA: TGCGCCAGCAGCCCGGGACTGACTGCAACTAATGAAAAACTGTTTTTT

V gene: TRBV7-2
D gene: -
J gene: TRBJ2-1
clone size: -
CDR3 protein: CASSLAFGHYNEQFF
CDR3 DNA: TGTGCCAGCAGCTTAGCGTTTGGGCACTACAATGAGCAGTTCTTC

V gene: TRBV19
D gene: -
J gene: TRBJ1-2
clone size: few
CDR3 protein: CASNQGYYGYTF
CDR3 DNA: TGTGCCAGTAACCAGGGGTACTATGGCTACACCTTC

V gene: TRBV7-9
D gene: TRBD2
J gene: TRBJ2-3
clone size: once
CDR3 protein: CASSNPLAGGTDTQYF
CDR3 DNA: TGTGCCAGCTCCAACCCCCTAGCGGGGGGAACAGATACGCAGTATTTT

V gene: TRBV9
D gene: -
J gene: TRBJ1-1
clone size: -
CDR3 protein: CASSAIAGLWTEAFF
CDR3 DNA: TGTGCCAGCAGCGCGATCGCCGGGCTTTGGACTGAAGCTTTCTTT

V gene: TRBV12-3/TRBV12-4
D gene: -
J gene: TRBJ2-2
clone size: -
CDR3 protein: CASSVGLAGELFF
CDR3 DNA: TGTGCCAGCAGTGTAGGGTTGGCCGGGGAGCTGTTTTTT

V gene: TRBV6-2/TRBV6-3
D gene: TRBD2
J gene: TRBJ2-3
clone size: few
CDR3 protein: CASSYQGLAEITDTQYF
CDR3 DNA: TGTGCCAGCAGTTACCAAGGACTAGCGGAGATCACAGATACGCAGTATTTT

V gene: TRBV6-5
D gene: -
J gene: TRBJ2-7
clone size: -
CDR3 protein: CASSPTVVLTYEQYF
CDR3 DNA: TGTGCCAGCAGTCCGACAGTGGTTCTCACCTACGAGCAGTACTTC

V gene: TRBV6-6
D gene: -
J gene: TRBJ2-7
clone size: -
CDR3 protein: CASRGTGNNNEQYF
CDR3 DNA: TGTGCCAGCAGAGGAACCGGGAACAACAATGAGCAGTACTTC

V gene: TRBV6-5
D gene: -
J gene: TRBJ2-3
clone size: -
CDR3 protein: CASSYSNKKGNTQYF
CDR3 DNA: TGTGCCAGCAGTTACTCTAACAAGAAGGGAAATACGCAGTATTTT

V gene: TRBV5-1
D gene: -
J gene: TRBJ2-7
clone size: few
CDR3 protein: CASNEGARYEQYF
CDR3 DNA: TGCGCCAGCAACGAGGGTGCGAGGTACGAGCAGTACTTC

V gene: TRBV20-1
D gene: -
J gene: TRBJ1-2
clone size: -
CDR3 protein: CSASAPGQPYGYTF
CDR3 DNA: TGCAGTGCTAGTGCCCCGGGGCAGCCCTATGGCTACACCTTC

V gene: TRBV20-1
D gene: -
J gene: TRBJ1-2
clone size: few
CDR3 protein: CSASGGSRGPYGYTF
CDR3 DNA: TGCAGTGCTAGCGGGGGATCACGGGGGCCCTATGGCTACACCTTC

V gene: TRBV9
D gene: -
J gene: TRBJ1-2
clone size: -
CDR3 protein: CASGAPNYGYTF
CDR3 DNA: TGTGCCAGCGGGGCACCGAACTATGGCTACACCTTC

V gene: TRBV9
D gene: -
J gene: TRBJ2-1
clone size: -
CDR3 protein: CASSLWASGGNEQFF
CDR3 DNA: TGTGCCAGCAGCCTCTGGGCATCCGGCGGGAATGAGCAGTTCTTC

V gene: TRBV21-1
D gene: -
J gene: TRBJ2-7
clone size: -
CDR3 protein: CASSKNATGFSYEQYF
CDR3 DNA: TGTGCCAGCAGCAAAAACGCGACAGGATTTTCCTACGAGCAGTACTTC

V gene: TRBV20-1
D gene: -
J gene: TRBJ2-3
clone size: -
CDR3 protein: CSARQESTDTQYF
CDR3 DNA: TGCAGTGCTAGACAGGAGAGCACAGATACGCAGTATTTT

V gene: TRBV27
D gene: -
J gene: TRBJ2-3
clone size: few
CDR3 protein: CASSPPGRRSTDTQYF
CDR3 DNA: TGTGCCAGCAGTCCCCCCGGCAGAAGAAGCACAGATACGCAGTATTTT

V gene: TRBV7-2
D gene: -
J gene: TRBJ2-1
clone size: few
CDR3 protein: CASSLAGRHNEQFF
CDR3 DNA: TGTGCCAGCAGCTTAGCAGGGCGGCACAATGAGCAGTTCTTC

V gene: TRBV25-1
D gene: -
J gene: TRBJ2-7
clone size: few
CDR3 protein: CASSDSYRGPYEQYF
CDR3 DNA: TGTGCCAGCAGTGACTCCTACCGGGGGCCCTACGAGCAGTACTTC

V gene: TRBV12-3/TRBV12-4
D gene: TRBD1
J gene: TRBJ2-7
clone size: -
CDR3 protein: CASSYGNGIRDSSYEQYF
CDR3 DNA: TGTGCCAGCAGTTACGGGAACGGGATTCGGGACAGTTCCTACGAGCAGTACTTC

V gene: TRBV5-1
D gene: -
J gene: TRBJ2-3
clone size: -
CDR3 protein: CASSLGGRIDTQYF
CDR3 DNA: TGCGCCAGCAGCTTGGGGGGGCGGATAGATACGCAGTATTTT

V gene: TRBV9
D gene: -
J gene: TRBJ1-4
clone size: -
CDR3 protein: CASSGSLGATNEKLFF
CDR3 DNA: TGTGCCAGCAGCGGGAGCTTGGGGGCAACTAATGAAAAACTGTTTTTT

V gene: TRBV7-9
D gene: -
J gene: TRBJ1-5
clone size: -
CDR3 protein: CASSLGGTVNQPQHF
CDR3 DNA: TGTGCCAGCAGCTTAGGGGGGACGGTCAATCAGCCCCAGCATTTT

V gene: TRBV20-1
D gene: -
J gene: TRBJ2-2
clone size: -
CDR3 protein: CSARGARTGELFF
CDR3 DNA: TGCAGTGCTAGGGGCGCTCGCACCGGGGAGCTGTTTTTT

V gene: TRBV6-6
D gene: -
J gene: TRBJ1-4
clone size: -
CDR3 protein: CATRQANEKLFF
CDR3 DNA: TGTGCCACCCGACAGGCTAATGAAAAACTGTTTTTT

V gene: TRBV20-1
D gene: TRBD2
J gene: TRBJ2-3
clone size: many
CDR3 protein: CSARRTRSTDTQYF
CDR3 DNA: TGCAGTGCTAGACGGACTAGGAGCACAGATACGCAGTATTTT

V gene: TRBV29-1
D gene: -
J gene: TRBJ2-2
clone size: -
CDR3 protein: CSVESAGELFF
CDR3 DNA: TGCAGCGTTGAATCGGCCGGGGAGCTGTTTTTT

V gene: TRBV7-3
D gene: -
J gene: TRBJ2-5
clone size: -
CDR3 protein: CASSLYRAGLCNEQYF
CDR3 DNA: TGTGCCAGCAGCTTATACAGGGCGGGGTTATGCAATGAGCAGTACTTC

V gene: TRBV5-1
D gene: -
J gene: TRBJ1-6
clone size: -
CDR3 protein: CASSLSRVSPNSPLHF
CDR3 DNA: TGCGCCAGCAGCTTGTCGCGGGTATCCCCGAATTCACCCCTCCACTTT

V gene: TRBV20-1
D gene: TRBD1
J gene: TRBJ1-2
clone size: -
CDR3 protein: CSAPAPGTGVLGYTF
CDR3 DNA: TGCAGTGCCCCCGCCCCCGGGACAGGGGTACTTGGCTACACCTTC

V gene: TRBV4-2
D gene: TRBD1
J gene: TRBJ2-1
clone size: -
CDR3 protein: CASSHTPGQDSYNEQFF
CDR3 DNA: TGTGCCAGCAGCCACACCCCCGGACAGGACTCCTACAATGAGCAGTTCTTC

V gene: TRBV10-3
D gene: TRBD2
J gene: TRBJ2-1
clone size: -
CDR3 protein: CAISDTARRGGYNEQFF
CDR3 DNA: TGTGCCATCAGTGATACGGCCCGGCGGGGGGGTTACAATGAGCAGTTCTTC

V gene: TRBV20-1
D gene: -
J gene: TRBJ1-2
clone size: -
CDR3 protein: CSARDYPGYTF
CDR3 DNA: TGCAGTGCTAGAGATTATCCTGGCTACACCTTC

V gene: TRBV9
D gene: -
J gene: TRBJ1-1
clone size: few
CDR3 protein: CASSVEAANTEAFF
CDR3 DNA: TGTGCCAGCAGCGTAGAGGCGGCGAACACTGAAGCTTTCTTT

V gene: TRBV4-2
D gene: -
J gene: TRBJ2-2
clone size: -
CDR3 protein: CASSQELKVDTGELFF
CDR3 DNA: TGTGCCAGCAGCCAAGAGTTGAAGGTGGACACCGGGGAGCTGTTTTTT

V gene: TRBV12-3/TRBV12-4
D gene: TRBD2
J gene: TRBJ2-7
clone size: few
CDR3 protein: CASSSSGGQVDEQYF
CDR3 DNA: TGTGCCAGCAGTTCCTCGGGAGGGCAGGTAGACGAGCAGTACTTC

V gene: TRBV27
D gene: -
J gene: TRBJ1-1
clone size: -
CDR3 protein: CASSLMGQGGNTEAFF
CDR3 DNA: TGTGCCAGCAGTTTAATGGGGCAGGGAGGGAACACTGAAGCTTTCTTT

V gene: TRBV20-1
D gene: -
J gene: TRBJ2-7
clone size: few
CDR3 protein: CSARVGGNYYEQYF
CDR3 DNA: TGCAGTGCTAGAGTGGGCGGGAACTACTACGAGCAGTACTTC

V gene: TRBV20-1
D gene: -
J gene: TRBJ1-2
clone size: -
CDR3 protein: CSAPPQAASAPLYGYTF
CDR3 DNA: TGCAGTGCTCCCCCCCAGGCAGCTTCAGCCCCTCTCTATGGCTACACCTTC

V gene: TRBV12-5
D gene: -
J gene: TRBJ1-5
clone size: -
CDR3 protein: CASGLGGANQPQHF
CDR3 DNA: TGTGCTAGTGGTTTGGGGGGGGCCAATCAGCCCCAGCATTTT

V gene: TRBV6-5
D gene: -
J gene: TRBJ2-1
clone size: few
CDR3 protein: CASSYSTGNEQFF
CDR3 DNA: TGTGCCAGCAGTTACTCGACGGGCAATGAGCAGTTCTTC

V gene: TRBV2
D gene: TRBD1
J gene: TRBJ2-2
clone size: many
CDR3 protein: CASSPQGDNTGELFF
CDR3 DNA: TGTGCCAGCAGCCCACAGGGGGATAACACCGGGGAGCTGTTTTTT

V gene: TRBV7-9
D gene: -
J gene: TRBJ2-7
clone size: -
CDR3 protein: CASSFRSKDRPNNEQYF
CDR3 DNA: TGTGCCAGCAGCTTTAGATCGAAGGACAGACCTAACAATGAGCAGTACTTC

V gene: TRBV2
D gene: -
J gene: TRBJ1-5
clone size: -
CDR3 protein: CASSLDSIKTNQPQHF
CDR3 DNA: TGTGCCAGCAGCCTCGACAGCATCAAGACCAATCAGCCCCAGCATTTT